This T cell receptor (beta chain) was profiled in a study of a mutant IDH1 vaccine in newly diagnosed glioma. As for the study in general: There were approximately 62% males and around 40% females among treated patients, whose mean age was about 40 years. Every participant had undergone radiotherapy, temozolomide, or both before, and most underwent both.

Only in-frame clones appear in the TCRdb table, and some are missing; sequencing was by immunoSEQ multiplex PCR. The sample holds 55,000 to 70,000 clones, approximately 83% seen once. Time point of the sample: baseline, week 1 (first vaccination visit). Treatment described: pre-vaccination baseline after standard-of-care therapy. CDR3 length equals 18 residues. Germline loops: CDR1 MDHEN, CDR2 SYDVKM. With 1 base clipped from V and 2 bases from J, the junction kept 11 bases outside the gene matches. The sequencing here drew on PBMCs, taken from a glioma patient treated with radiotherapy, temozolomide or both. The TCR comes from a man aged 30-40 years with glioma. J is TRBJ1-5 and V is TRBV28, with 7 bases identical to TRBD1. Here the CDR3 reads CASSLFQGDGIGNQPQHF. The CDR3 DNA follows: TGTGCCAGCAGTTTATTCCAGGGGGACGGAATAGGCAATCAGCCCCAGCATTTT.